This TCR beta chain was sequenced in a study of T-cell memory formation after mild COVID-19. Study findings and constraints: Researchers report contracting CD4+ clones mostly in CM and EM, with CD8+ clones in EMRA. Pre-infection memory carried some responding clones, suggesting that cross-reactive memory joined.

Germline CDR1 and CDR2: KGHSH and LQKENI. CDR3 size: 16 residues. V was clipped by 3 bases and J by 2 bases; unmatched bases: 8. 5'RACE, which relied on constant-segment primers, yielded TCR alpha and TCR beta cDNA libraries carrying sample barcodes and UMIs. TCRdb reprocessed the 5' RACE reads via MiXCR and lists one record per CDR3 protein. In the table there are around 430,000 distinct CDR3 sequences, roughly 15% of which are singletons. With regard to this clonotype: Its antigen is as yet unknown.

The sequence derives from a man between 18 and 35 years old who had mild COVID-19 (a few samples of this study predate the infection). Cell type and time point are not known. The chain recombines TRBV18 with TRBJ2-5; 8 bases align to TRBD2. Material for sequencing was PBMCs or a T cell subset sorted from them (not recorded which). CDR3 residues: CASSPLSGAFQETQYF. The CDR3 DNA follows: TGTGCCAGCTCACCCCTTAGCGGGGCATTTCAAGAGACCCAGTACTTC.